This paragraph reports one T cell receptor (beta chain). The junction had 8 bases not matched to a gene; V was cut back by 1 base and J by 2 bases. From germline, CDR1 is SGHRS and CDR2 YFSETQ. The CDR3 runs to 16 residues. These data come from a study of response to subunit inactivated influenza vaccine. TCRdb re-called the RT-PCR reads with MiXCR, one entry per CDR3 protein. The sample contains 800,000 to 1,000,000 distinct CDR3 sequences, 20% to 25% of which appear only once. The genes are TRBV5-1 and TRBJ2-5; 7 bases are a match to TRBD2. The sequenced sample was PBMCs from blood, obtained less than 6 days after vaccination. The sequence was obtained from a man aged 50 to 59 who received an inactivated influenza vaccine. CDR3: CASSLTVSSGQETQYF. CDR3 DNA: TGCGCCAGCAGCTTGACTGTTTCTAGCGGACAAGAGACCCAGTACTTC.